Below, 15 T cell receptor beta chains from the same sample are listed, as sequenced in a study of T cell responses to AZD1222 COVID-19 vaccine. Data came from immunoSEQ multiplex PCR; TCRdb stores just in-frame clones and leaves some out. Among around 140,000 clones listed, approximately 83% were seen once. Material: peripheral blood, obtained on day 0 of AZD1222 vaccination. The source of these receptors is an adult in good health.

The gene calls are TRBV4-1 and TRBJ2-1; maybe TRBD1 (6 bases). CDR3 length equals 18 residues. Trimming pared 4 bases from V and 0 bases from J, leaving 19 bases between. CDR1 MGHRA and CDR2 YSYEKL come from the germline V gene. CDR3 sequence reads: CASSPRGPPPNSYNEQFF. CDR3 DNA sequence: TGCGCCAGCAGCCCCAGGGGCCCGCCCCCGAACTCCTACAATGAGCAGTTCTTC.

Of note for this clone: Sequence at one end of the junction differs from germline and may be a read error. This chain joins TRBV5-4 and TRBJ1-1; D is unclear. The CDR3 is 15 residues long. The V gene's germline CDR1 is SGHNT and CDR2 YYREEE (reference sequence). CDR3 coding DNA: TGTGCCAGCAGCCTCGATAGGGAACTGAATACTGAAGCTTTCTTT. Its protein product is CASSLDRELNTEAFF.

The V and J genes are TRBV7-2 and TRBJ1-1; D is unclear. Trimming took 1 base from V and 0 from J, leaving 9 bases between them. CDR1 SGHTA and CDR2 FQGNSA come from the germline V gene. This CDR3 is built from 15 residues. The CDR3 DNA reads TGTGCCAGCAGCTTAGATTTCCAGATGAACACTGAAGCTTTCTTT. Amino acids: CASSLDFQMNTEAFF.

V is TRBV24-1 and J is TRBJ2-1, with 7 bases fitting TRBD1. Germline CDR1 reads KGHDR; CDR2 reads SFDVKD. The CDR3 is made up of 14 amino acids. Unmatched junction bases numbered 6, after V lost 3 bases and J lost 8 bases. The CDR3 bases are TGTGCCACCAGTGATACCAGGGGGACCGATGAGCAGTTCTTC. Protein product: CATSDTRGTDEQFF.

This chain links TRBV5-1 with TRBJ1-1, with 7 bases fitting TRBD1. The V gene's germline CDR1 is SGHRS and CDR2 YFSETQ. CDR3 length: 14 residues. Losses at the gene ends were 0 bases for V and 7 bases for J; bases not matched to a gene: 6. CDR3 coding DNA: TGCGCCAGCAGCTTGGGGGACAGAGCGATTGAAGCTTTCTTT. It specifies CASSLGDRAIEAFF. The full variable domain, completed using reference TRBV5-1 and TRBJ1-1, is KAGVTQTPRYLIKTRGQQVTLSCSPISGHRSVSWYQQTPGQGLQFLFEYFSETQRNKGNFPGRFSGRQFSNSRSEMNVSTLELGDSALYLCASSLGDRAIEAFFGQGTRLTVV.

V and J are TRBV6-5 and TRBJ2-1; D not certain. V was cut by 5 bases and J by 9 bases, with 11 bases left in between. This CDR3 is built from 12 residues. CDR1 and CDR2 from the germline V gene are MNHEY and SVGAGI. The CDR3 DNA reads as TGTGCCAGCAGTCGTGAAGCTGGTGAGCAGTTCTTC. It specifies CASSREAGEQFF.

Notes on this clone: At one end the junction does not follow the germline gene, possibly because of a read error. The chain uses TRBV7-9 and TRBJ1-6; D ambiguous. The CDR3 is 11 amino acids. Per the germline V gene, CDR1 is SEHNR and CDR2 is FQNEAQ (reference sequence). Written as DNA, the CDR3 is TGTGCCAGCACCTTATTGTCACCCCTCCACTTT. It is translated as CASTLLSPLHF.

The chain joins TRBV11-2 to TRBJ1-6; no clear D. The CDR3 contains 13 residues. Germline V gene sequence: CDR1 SGHAT, CDR2 FQNNGV. Trimming stripped 3 bases from V and 9 bases from J, with 9 bases between. The chain's CDR3 is CASSLTDFSPLHF. The CDR3 DNA sequence: TGTGCCAGCAGCTTGACGGATTTTTCACCCCTCCACTTT.

The V gene is TRBV7-2, the J gene TRBJ2-3; TRBD2 is a possible D gene (6 bases). Germline V gives CDR1 SGHTA, CDR2 FQGNSA. Deletions cut 4 bases from V and 3 bases from J, with 14 bases between. CDR3 length: 15 residues. CDR3 amino acids: CASSSLASLTDTQYF. In DNA, the CDR3 is TGTGCCAGCAGCTCCCTAGCGTCCTTAACAGATACGCAGTATTTT.

The chain is built from TRBV3-1 (or the pseudogene TRBV3-2) and TRBJ1-1; the D gene is possibly TRBD1 (5 bases). With 5 bases removed from V and 4 bases from J, the gap between germline ends came to 17 bases. The CDR3 is 15 residues long. Per germline, CDR1 LGHDT and CDR2 YNNKEL (reference sequence). The CDR3 spells CASSLGPLRGTEAFF. The CDR3 coding sequence is TGTGCCAGCAGCTTGGGGCCCCTTCGGGGCACTGAAGCTTTCTTT.

This sequence joins TRBV19 and TRBJ2-2; a possible D gene is TRBD1 (5 bases). The CDR3 contains 17 residues. Germline loops: CDR1 LNHDA, CDR2 SQIVND (reference sequence). With 0 bases removed from V and 11 bases from J, the gap between germline ends came to 22 bases. This CDR3 is CASSIDLLQVGLRELFF. The CDR3 DNA reads TGTGCCAGTAGTATAGATCTATTGCAGGTGGGGCTTCGCGAGCTGTTTTTT.

This sequence joins TRBV11-3 and TRBJ2-1, with 11 bases identical to TRBD2. CDR3 length equals 15 residues. Per the germline V gene, CDR1 is SGHNT and CDR2 is YENEEA. With 5 bases clipped from V and 7 bases from J, the junction kept 7 bases outside the gene matches. The CDR3: CASSLGLADSNEQFF. The DNA of the CDR3 is TGTGCCAGCAGCCTGGGACTAGCGGACTCTAATGAGCAGTTCTTC.

The chain has TRBV3-1 (or the pseudogene TRBV3-2) and TRBJ2-7; perhaps TRBD1 as D (6 bases). Germline V CDR1 and CDR2: LGHDT, YNNKEL (reference sequence). CDR3 size: 15 residues. Trimming pared 0 bases from V and 6 bases from J, leaving 15 bases between. Here the CDR3 reads CASSQEGTWFGEQYF. CDR3 coding DNA: TGTGCCAGCAGCCAAGAAGGGACATGGTTCGGCGAGCAGTACTTC.

The chain joins TRBV29-1 to TRBJ2-1; the D is unclear. The V end lost 4 bases, the J end lost 7 bases, and 5 bases lay between the germline ends. This CDR3 contains 10 residues. Germline V gives CDR1 SQVTM, CDR2 ANQGSEA. CDR3 region: CSVGRNEQFF. The CDR3 bases are TGCAGCGTTGGAAGAAATGAGCAGTTCTTC.

The J gene is TRBJ2-3, the V gene TRBV10-1; the D gene is possibly TRBD1 (5 bases). The V gene lost 3 bases and the J gene lost 2 bases, with 12 bases spanning the gap. The germline V gene encodes CDR1 WNHNN and CDR2 SYGVQD (reference sequence). CDR3 length equals 15 residues. The CDR3, as DNA: TGCGCCAGCAGTGACCTGCTAGGGGACACAGATACGCAGTATTTT. Translating it yields CASSDLLGDTDTQYF.